This T cell receptor beta chain was observed in a study of T cell repertoires in cytomegalovirus infection. TCRdb independently ran MiXCR on the reads; one entry per CDR3 protein. The sample has around 500,000 distinct CDR3 sequences, about 39% seen once; the top ten hold 43%. Concerning this clonotype: Its specificity is unknown.

Sequenced here: cultured PBMCs, sampled from culture after CMV antigen stimulation. This clonotype was obtained from a human donor in good health (CMV status not recorded). Some clones in this sample may be carry-over from other donors' samples.

The CDR3, as DNA: TGTGCCAGCAGCCAAAACTACCGGACAGGGGCGAATAACTATGGCTACACCTTC. It codes for CASSQNYRTGANNYGYTF. The chain uses TRBV11-2 and TRBJ1-2; 9 bases match TRBD1. CDR3 length: 18 amino acids. V lost 5 bases, J lost 1 base, and 14 bases stayed unmatched. CDR1 is SGHAT and CDR2 is FQNNGV in the germline V gene. The entire variable domain, with the rest obtained from reference TRBV11-2 and TRBJ1-2, is as follows: EAGVAQSPRYKIIEKRQSVAFWCNPISGHATLYWYQQILGQGPKLLIQFQNNGVVDDSQLPKDRFSAERLKGVDSTLKIQPAKLEDSAVYLCASSQNYRTGANNYGYTFGSGTRLTVV.